The present entry profiles one TCR beta chain with its context. Its antigen remains unknown. Primers: 60 Vbeta forward and 13 Jbeta reverse. Using immunoSEQ multiplex PCR, the repertoire was profiled, and TCRdb retains in-frame clones only, with some absent. The sample yields 150,000 to 200,000 clones, roughly 71% seen once. This sample is part of a study of cytomegalovirus exposure and HLA in healthy donors. Whole-study findings and limits: The authors considered a cluster of highly shared sequence variants likely to be a sequencing artifact. In an earlier analysis, in roughly 580 donors, most V segments appeared productive either ~87% or ~30% of the time. The authors later found most CMV-associated TCR beta chains appeared HLA-restricted.

The germline V gene encodes CDR1 SGHTA and CDR2 FQGNSA. CDR3 size: 15 residues. Unmatched junction bases numbered 9, after V lost 5 bases and J lost 9 bases. Sequenced input: PBMCs. The sequence derives from a male donor in good health and CMV-seropositive. This sequence joins TRBV7-2 and TRBJ1-6, with 8 bases matching TRBD1. For the CDR3, the DNA is TGTGCCAGCAGCCAACGACAGGGGAGGGCTTCACCCCTCCACTTT. This sequence encodes CASSQRQGRASPLHF.